This paragraph covers one T cell receptor beta chain sequence. Its specificity is not known. Trimming took off 8 bases at V and 2 bases at J, with 13 bases between the two ends. Germline CDR1 MRHNA, CDR2 SNTAGT. This CDR3 comprises 13 residues. With 60 Vbeta and 13 Jbeta primers, the PCR was carried out. Generated by immunoSEQ multiplex PCR, the TCRdb table keeps only in-frame clones and is missing some. The sample lists about 170,000 clones; roughly 80% were seen once. The sample belongs to a study of cytomegalovirus exposure and HLA in healthy donors. Study findings and constraints: Among TCR beta chains, those listed as cytomegalovirus-associated numbered about 150. In a later analysis, several top co-occurrence clusters appeared linked to parvovirus B19, influenza, CMV and Epstein-Barr virus.

The TCR comes from a male donor in good health and CMV-seronegative. Sequencing was carried out using PBMCs. The chain recombines TRBV6-4 with TRBJ2-7, with unresolved D. The CDR3 here is CASENTQTYEQYF. The CDR3 nucleotides read TGTGCCAGCGAGAATACTCAAACCTACGAGCAGTACTTC.